This T cell receptor (beta chain) was sequenced in a study of molecular identifiers for immune sequencing clone quantification. This clonotype was recorded at least ten times. TCRdb fed the PCR reads into MiXCR, producing one record per CDR3 protein. The data show 55,000 to 75,000 distinct CDR3 sequences, about 18% seen once. The J segment lost 0 bases and the V segment lost 5 bases, leaving 16 bases of the junction unmatched. The CDR3 contains 19 residues. Per the germline V gene, CDR1 is SGHTA and CDR2 is FQGNSA. The sequence was obtained from a human donor in good health. Some libraries in this study had Jurkat cell RNA spiked in. This chain connects TRBV7-2 to TRBJ1-3; 7 bases map to TRBD1. Material: naive CD8+ T cells from blood, with Jurkat cell RNA spiked in. Subset reported: FACS-sorted CD8+CD4-CCR7+CD45RA+ naive T cells. The CDR3 nucleotides read TGTGCCAGCAGCCGGGACAGCCCGCTATCATTCACCTCTGGAAACACCATATATTTT. It encodes CASSRDSPLSFTSGNTIYF.